This TCR beta chain is drawn from a study of blood T cell repertoires in COVID-19. Participant reports of clinical history set cohort assignment. This clone occurred once. In the authors' methods: From reference gene primer amplification, estimates of nucleated cell counts were derived. Here immunoSEQ multiplex PCR was the method, and the copy in TCRdb shows in-frame clones only, minus some. V and J calls plus clone size are reproduced from that table; the DNA served to infer D and trimming. The sample lists 150,000 to 200,000 clones; about 88% were seen once. V was shortened by 3 bases and J by 2 bases, with 19 bases between the two germline ends. The germline CDR1 and CDR2 sequences are SEHNR and FQNEAQ (reference sequence). CDR3 length equals 17 residues.

The specimen sequenced was PBMCs or T cells enriched from blood (not recorded which). V and J are TRBV7-9 and TRBJ2-5; weak D call: TRBD2 (5 bases). The receptor was isolated from a woman between 18 and 30 years old who had recovered from COVID-19. The CDR3 region is CASSFPPGSSIQETQYF. In DNA form, the CDR3 reads TGTGCCAGCAGCTTCCCCCCGGGGTCATCGATACAAGAGACCCAGTACTTC.